Below are 3 T cell receptor beta chains sequenced from a single sample in a study of T cell responses to AZD1222 COVID-19 vaccine. TCRdb's copy holds only in-frame clones and misses some; the assay was immunoSEQ multiplex PCR. In the table there are about 150,000 clones, approximately 93% of which are singletons. Sequences were derived from peripheral blood, sampled on day 0 of AZD1222 vaccination. These receptors were taken from an adult in good health.

A single count supports this clone. The chain carries TRBV30 and TRBJ1-1; D perhaps matches TRBD1 (6 bases). This CDR3 is built from 13 residues. CDR1 and CDR2 from the germline V gene are GTSNPN and SVGIG (reference sequence). V was pared by 4 bases and J by 4 bases, with 13 bases between. The CDR3 nucleotides are TGTGCCTGGAACCAGGGACACCTCACTGAAGCTTTCTTT. Amino acid sequence: CAWNQGHLTEAFF.

This chain joins TRBV7-8 and TRBJ2-5; D may correspond to TRBD1 or TRBD2 (6 bases each). CDR3 length: 15 residues. Germline V lookup: CDR1 SGHVS, CDR2 FQNEAQ. The ends were cut back, 4 bases at V and 4 bases at J, with 16 bases in the middle. CDR3 nucleotide sequence: TGTGCCAGCAGCTCAAGGTCCGGAGGGGGAGAGACCCAGTACTTC. Translating it yields CASSSRSGGGETQYF.

The chain is built from TRBV5-6 and TRBJ1-1, with TRBD1 matching over 8 bases. Germline V CDR1 and CDR2: SGHDT, YYEEEE. This CDR3 comprises 13 residues. V lost 2 bases and J lost 8; bases outside the gene matches: 5. This CDR3 reads CASSFPGGWEAFF. In DNA form, the CDR3 reads TGTGCCAGCAGCTTCCCAGGGGGCTGGGAAGCTTTCTTT. Full variable domain (rest looked up from reference TRBV5-6 and TRBJ1-1): DAGVTQSPTHLIKTRGQQVTLRCSPKSGHDTVSWYQQALGQGPQFIFQYYEEEERQRGNFPDRFSGHQFPNYSSELNVNALLLGDSALYLCASSFPGGWEAFFGQGTRLTVV.